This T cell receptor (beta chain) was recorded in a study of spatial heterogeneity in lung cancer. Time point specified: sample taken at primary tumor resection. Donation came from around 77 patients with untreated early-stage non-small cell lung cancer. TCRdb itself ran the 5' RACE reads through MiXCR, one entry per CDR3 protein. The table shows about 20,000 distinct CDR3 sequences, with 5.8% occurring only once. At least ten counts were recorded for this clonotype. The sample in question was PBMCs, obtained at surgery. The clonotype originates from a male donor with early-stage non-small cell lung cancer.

The CDR3 is CATSRGQGAGEQYF. CDR3 coding DNA: TGTGCCACCAGCAGGGGACAGGGGGCTGGAGAGCAGTACTTC. The genes are TRBV15 and TRBJ2-7, with 12 positions matching TRBD1. This CDR3 is built from 14 residues. After removal of 3 bases from V and 7 bases from J, the junction contained 4 bases not matched to a gene. CDR1 LNHNV and CDR2 YYDKDF come from the germline V gene (reference sequence).